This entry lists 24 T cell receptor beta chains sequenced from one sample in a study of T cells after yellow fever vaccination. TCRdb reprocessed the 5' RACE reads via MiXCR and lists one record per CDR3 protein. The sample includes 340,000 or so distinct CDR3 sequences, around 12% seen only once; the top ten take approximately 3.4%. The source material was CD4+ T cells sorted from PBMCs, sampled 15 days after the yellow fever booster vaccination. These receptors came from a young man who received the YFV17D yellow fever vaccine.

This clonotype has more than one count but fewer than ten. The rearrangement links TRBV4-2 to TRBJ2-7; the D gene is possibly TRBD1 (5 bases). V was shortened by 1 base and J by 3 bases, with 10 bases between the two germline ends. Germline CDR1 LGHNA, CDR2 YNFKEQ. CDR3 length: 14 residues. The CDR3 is CASSQGLGDYEQYF. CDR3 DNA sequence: TGTGCCAGCAGCCAAGGTCTAGGGGACTACGAGCAGTACTTC.

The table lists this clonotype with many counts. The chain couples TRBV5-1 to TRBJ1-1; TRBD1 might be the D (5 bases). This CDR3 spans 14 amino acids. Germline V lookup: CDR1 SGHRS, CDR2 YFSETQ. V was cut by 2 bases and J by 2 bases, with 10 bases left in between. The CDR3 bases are TGCGCCAGCAGCTTCCAGGGTGGCAACACTGAAGCTTTCTTT. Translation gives CASSFQGGNTEAFF.

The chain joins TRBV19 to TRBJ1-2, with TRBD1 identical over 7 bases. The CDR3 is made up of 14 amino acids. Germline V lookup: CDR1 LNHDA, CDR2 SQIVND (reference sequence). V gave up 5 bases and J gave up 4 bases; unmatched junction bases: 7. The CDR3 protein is CASSSTGISYGYTF. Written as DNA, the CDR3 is TGTGCCAGTAGTTCGACAGGGATTTCCTATGGCTACACCTTC.

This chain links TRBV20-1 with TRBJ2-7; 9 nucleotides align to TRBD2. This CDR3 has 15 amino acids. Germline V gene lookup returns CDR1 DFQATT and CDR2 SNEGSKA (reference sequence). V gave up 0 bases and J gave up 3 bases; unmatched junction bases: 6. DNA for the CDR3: TGCAGTGCTAGAGATCGGAGCGGGGGGCACTACGAGCAGTACGTC. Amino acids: CSARDRSGGHYEQYV.

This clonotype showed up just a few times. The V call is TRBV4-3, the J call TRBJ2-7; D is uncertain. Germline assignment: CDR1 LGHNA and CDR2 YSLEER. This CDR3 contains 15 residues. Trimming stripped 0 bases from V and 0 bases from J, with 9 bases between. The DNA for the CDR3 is TGCGCCAGCAGCCAAGAACAGCAAGCCTCCTACGAGCAGTACTTC. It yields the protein CASSQEQQASYEQYF.

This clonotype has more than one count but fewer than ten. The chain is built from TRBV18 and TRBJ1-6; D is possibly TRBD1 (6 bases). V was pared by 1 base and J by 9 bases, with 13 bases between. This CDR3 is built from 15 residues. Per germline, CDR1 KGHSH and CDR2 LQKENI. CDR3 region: CASSPRDRLVSPLHF. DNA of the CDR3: TGTGCCAGCTCACCACGAGACAGGCTGGTTTCACCCCTCCACTTT. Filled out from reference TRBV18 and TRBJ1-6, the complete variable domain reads NAGVMQNPRHLVRRRGQEARLRCSPMKGHSHVYWYRQLPEEGLKFMVYLQKENIIDESGMPKERFSAEFPKEGPSILRIQQVVRGDSAAYFCASSPRDRLVSPLHFGNGTRLTVT.

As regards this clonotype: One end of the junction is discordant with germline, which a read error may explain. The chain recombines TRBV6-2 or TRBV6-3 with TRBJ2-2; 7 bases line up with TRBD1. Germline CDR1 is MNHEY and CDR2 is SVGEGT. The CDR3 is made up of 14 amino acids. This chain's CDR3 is CASSLQGLAGELLF. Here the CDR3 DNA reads TGTGCCAGCAGTTTACAGGGGTTGGCCGGGGAGCTGTTATTT.

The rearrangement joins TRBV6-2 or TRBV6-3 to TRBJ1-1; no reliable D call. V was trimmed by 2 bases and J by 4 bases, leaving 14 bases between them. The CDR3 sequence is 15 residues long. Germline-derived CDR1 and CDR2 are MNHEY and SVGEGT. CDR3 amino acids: CASSYGPRGSTEAFF. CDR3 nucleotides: TGTGCCAGCAGTTACGGGCCTCGAGGAAGCACTGAAGCTTTCTTT.

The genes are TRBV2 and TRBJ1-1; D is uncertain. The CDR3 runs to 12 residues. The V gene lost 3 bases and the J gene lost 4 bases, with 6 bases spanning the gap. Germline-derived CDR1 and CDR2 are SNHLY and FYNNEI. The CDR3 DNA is TGTGCCAGCAGTGACGTGGCCACTGAAGCTTTCTTT. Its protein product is CASSDVATEAFF.

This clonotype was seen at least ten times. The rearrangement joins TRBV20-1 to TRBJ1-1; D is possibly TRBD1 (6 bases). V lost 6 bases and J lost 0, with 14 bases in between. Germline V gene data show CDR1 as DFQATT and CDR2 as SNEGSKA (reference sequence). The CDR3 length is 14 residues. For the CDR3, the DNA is TGCAGTGCAACGACAGGCCTTATGAACACTGAAGCTTTCTTT. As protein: CSATTGLMNTEAFF.

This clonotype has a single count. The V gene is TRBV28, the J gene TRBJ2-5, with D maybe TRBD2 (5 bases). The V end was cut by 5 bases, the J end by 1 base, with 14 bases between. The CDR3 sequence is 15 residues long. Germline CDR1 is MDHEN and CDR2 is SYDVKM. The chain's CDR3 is CASSALLAAQETQYF. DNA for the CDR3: TGTGCCAGCAGTGCCCTTCTAGCAGCCCAAGAGACCCAGTACTTC.

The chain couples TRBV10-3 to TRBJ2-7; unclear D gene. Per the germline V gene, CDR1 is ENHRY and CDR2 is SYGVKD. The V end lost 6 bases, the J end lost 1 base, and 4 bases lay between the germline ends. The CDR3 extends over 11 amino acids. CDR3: CAIRQSYEQYF. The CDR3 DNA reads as TGTGCCATCAGGCAATCCTACGAGCAGTACTTC.

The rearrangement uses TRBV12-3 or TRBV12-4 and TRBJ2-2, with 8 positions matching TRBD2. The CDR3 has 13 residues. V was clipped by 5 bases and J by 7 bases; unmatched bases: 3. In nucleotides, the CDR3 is TGTGCCAGCAGTCCCGGGGGGGACGGGGAGCTGTTTTTT. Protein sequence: CASSPGGDGELFF.

The CDR3 nucleotides are TGTGCCAGCAGCCAAGGAGAGGGGGGCTCTGGAAACACCATATATTTT. Its translation is CASSQGEGGSGNTIYF. The chain links TRBV4-2 to TRBJ1-3, with D tentatively TRBD1 (6 bases). Between the trimmed V and J ends, which lost 1 base and 0 bases, there was a span of 10 bases. The CDR3 totals 16 residues. Germline CDR1 is LGHNA and CDR2 is YNFKEQ.

The CDR3 spells CASSAGTGGYEKLFF. Here the CDR3 DNA reads TGTGCCAGCAGTGCCGGGACAGGGGGCTATGAAAAACTGTTTTTT. The V and J genes are TRBV6-1 and TRBJ1-4; 12 bases are a match to TRBD1. The CDR3 is 15 residues long. The J segment lost 6 bases and the V segment lost 4 bases, leaving 3 bases of the junction unmatched. Germline-derived CDR1 and CDR2 are MNHNS and SASEGT.

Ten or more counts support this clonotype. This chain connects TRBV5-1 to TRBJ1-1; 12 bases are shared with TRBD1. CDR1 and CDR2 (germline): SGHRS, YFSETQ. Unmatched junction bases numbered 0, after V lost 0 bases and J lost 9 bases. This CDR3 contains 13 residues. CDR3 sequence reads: CASSLGDRGQAFF. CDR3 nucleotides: TGCGCCAGCAGCTTGGGGGACAGGGGGCAAGCTTTCTTT.

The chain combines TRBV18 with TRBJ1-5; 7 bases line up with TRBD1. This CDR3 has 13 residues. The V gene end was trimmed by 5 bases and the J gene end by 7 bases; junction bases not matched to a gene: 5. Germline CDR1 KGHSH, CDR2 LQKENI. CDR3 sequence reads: CASSNGQDQPQHF. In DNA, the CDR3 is TGTGCCAGCTCAAACGGACAGGACCAGCCCCAGCATTTT.

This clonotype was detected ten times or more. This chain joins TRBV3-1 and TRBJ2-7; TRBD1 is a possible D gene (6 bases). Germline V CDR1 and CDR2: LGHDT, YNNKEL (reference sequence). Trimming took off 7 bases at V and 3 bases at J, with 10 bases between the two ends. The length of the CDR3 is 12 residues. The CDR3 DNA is TGTGCCAGCAAAGACAGGAGCTACGAGCAGTACTTC. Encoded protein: CASKDRSYEQYF.

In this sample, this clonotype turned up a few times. CDR3 DNA sequence: TGCGCCAGCAGCTTCGGACAGGGTTCAGATACGCAGTATTTT. Protein sequence: CASSFGQGSDTQYF. The chain has TRBV5-1 and TRBJ2-3, with 8 nucleotides matching TRBD1. This CDR3 comprises 14 residues. Unmatched junction bases numbered 3, after V lost 2 bases and J lost 4 bases. Germline V CDR1 and CDR2: SGHRS, YFSETQ.

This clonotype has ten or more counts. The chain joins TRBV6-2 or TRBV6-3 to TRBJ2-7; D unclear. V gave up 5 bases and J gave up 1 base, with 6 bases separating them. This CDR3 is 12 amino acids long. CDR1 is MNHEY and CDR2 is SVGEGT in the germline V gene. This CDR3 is CASSGVSYEQYF. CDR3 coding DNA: TGTGCCAGCAGTGGGGTATCCTACGAGCAGTACTTC.

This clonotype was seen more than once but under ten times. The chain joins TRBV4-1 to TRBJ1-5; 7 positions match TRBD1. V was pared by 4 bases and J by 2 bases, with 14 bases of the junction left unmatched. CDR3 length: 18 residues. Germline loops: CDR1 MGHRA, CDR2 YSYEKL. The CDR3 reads CASSLIPPTGTGNQPQHF. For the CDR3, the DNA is TGCGCCAGCAGCCTTATACCTCCGACCGGGACAGGCAATCAGCCCCAGCATTTT.

This chain's CDR3 is CASSQRQGTDTQYF. Written as DNA, the CDR3 is TGCGCCAGCAGCCAGCGACAAGGGACAGATACGCAGTATTTT. This rearrangement joins TRBV4-3 to TRBJ2-3; D not certain. The CDR3 spans 14 residues. The ends were cut back, 3 bases at V and 3 bases at J, with 10 bases in the middle. CDR1 and CDR2 from the germline V gene are LGHNA and YSLEER.

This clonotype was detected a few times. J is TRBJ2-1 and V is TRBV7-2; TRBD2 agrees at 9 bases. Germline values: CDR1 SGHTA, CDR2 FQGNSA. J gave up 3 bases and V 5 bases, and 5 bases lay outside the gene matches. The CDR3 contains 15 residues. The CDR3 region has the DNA TGTGCCAGCAGCCGGACTAGCGTATACTACAATGAGCAGTTCTTC. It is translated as CASSRTSVYYNEQFF.

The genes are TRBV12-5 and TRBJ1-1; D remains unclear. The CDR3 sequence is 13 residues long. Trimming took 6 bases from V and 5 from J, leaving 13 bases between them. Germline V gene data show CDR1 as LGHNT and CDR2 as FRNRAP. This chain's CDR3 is CASGLTEDTEAFF. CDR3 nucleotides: TGTGCTAGTGGATTGACCGAAGATACTGAAGCTTTCTTT.